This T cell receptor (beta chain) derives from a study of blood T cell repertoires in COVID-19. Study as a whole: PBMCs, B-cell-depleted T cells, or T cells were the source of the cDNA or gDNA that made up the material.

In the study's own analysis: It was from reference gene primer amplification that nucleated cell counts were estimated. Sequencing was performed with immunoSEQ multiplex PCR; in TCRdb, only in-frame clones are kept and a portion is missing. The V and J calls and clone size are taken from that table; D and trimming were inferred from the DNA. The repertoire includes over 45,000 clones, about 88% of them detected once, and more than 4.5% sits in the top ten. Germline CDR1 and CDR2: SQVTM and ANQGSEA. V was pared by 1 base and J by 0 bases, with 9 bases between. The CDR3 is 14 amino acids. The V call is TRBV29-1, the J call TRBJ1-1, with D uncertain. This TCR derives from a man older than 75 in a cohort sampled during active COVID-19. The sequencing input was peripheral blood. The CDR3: CSVEVAGMNTEAFF. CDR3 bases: TGCAGCGTTGAAGTCGCGGGGATGAACACTGAAGCTTTCTTT.